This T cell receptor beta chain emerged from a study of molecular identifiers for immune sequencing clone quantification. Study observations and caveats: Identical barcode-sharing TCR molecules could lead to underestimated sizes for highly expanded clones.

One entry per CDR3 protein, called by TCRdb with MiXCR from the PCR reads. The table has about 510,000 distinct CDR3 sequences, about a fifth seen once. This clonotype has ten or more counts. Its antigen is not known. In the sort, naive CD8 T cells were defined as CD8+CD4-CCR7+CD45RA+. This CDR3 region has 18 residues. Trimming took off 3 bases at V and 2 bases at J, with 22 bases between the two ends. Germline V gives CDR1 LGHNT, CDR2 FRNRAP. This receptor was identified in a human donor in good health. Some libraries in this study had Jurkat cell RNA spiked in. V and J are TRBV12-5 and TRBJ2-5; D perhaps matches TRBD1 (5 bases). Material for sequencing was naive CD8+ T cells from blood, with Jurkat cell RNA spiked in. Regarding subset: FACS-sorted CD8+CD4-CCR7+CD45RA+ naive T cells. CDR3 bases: TGTGCTAGTGGTTTCCAGATATCTCTGACAGCTCAACAAGAGACCCAGTACTTC. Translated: CASGFQISLTAQQETQYF.